The clone carrying this T cell receptor beta chain was observed at least ten times. Trimming cost V 8 bases and J 2 bases; bases outside gene matches: 7. CDR1 is LNHNV and CDR2 is YYDKDF in the germline V gene (reference sequence). The CDR3 loop spans 14 amino acids. Here immunoSEQ multiplex PCR was the method, and the copy in TCRdb shows in-frame clones only, minus some. The profile shows hundreds of thousands of clones, roughly 80% of them singletons. This entry comes from a study of Ad26.COV2.S vaccination and SARS-CoV-2 variants. This sample's treatment: approximately 18 received Ad26.COV2.S at low or high dose, single or two shots; five or six received placebo; per-sample allocation not given. Vaccine and placebo recipients were sampled on day 63 after the first injection.

The sequences come from peripheral blood, collected in a trial of Ad26.COV2.S vaccine versus placebo. This TCR was sampled from a person aged 18-60 years who received the Ad26.COV2.S COVID-19 vaccine or a placebo. This chain uses TRBV15 with TRBJ2-7; TRBD2 matches 9 bases. In DNA, the CDR3 is TGTGCCACCCGTAGCGGGAGTCCGCCCTACGAGCAGTACTTC. This gives the protein CATRSGSPPYEQYF.